This TCR beta chain was identified in a study of blood T cell repertoires in COVID-19. Study-level background: Samples came from the United States, Italy and Spain, spanning acute and convalescent COVID-19. T cells, B-cell-depleted T cells, or PBMCs provided the cDNA or gDNA that served as material.

Germline CDR1 LGHNA, CDR2 YNFKEQ. Between the trimmed V and J ends, which lost 0 bases and 4 bases, there was a span of 12 bases. The length of the CDR3 is 15 residues. This clone was seen a single time. In the source study's methods: Amplification of reference gene primers was used by the study to estimate nucleated cell counts. The assay was immunoSEQ multiplex PCR, and TCRdb's table has in-frame clones only and misses some. V, J and clone size reflect that table, while D and trimming were determined from the DNA. Of about 100,000 clones in the sample, 88% were seen once. The clonotype originates from a human donor in a cohort sampled during active COVID-19. The chain couples TRBV4-2 to TRBJ1-2, with a weak D call TRBD1 (5 bases). Sequences were obtained from peripheral blood. CDR3 bases: TGTGCCAGCAGCCAAGATGGGGGGACTCTCTATGGCTACACCTTC. Translating gives CASSQDGGTLYGYTF.